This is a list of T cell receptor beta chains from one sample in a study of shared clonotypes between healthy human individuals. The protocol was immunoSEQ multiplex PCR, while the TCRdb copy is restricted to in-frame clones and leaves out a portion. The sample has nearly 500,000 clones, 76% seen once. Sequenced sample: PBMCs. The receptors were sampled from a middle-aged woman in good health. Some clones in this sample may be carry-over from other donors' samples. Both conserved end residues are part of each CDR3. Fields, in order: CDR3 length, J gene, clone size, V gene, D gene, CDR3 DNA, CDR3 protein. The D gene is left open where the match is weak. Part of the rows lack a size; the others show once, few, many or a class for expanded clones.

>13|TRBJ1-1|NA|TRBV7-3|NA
TGTGCCAGCGCGGACAACATTTACACTGAAGCTTTCTTT
CASADNIYTEAFF
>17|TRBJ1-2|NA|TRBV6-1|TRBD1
TGTGCCAGCAGTGAAGCAGGAGTGTGGGACAGGGCTGGTGGCTACACCTTC
CASSEAGVWDRAGGYTF
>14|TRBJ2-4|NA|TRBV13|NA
TGTGCCAGCAGCTTCCGAGAACTACAAAACATTCAGTACTTC
CASSFRELQNIQYF
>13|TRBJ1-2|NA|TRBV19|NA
TGTGCCAGGGCAATTCTGACAGGCCGTAGCTACACCTTC
CARAILTGRSYTF
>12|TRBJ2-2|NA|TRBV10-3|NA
TGTGCCATCAGTTCTAACACCGGGGAGCTGTTTTTT
CAISSNTGELFF
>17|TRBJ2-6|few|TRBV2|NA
TGTGCCAGCGGTGTGGGACTGGTCGTGTTTGGGGCCAACGTCCTGACTTTC
CASGVGLVVFGANVLTF
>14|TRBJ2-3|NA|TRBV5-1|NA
TGCGCCAGCAGGGAGGGCCCGGGCACAGATACGCAGTATTTT
CASREGPGTDTQYF
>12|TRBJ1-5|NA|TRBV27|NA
TGTGCCAGCAGTTTAGGGAGGGGACCCCAGCATTTT
CASSLGRGPQHF
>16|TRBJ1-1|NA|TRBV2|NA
TGTGCCAGCAGTGAATATGGGGCTAGGGCGAACACTGAAGCTTTCTTT
CASSEYGARANTEAFF
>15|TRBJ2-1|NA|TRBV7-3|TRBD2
TGTGCCAGCAGCTTATGGTGGCGGGAGCCTAATGAGCAGTTCTTC
CASSLWWREPNEQFF
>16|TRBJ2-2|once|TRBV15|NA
TGTGCCACCAGCACAGCGGGCCAAGGGTGGGCCGGGGAGCTGTTTTTT
CATSTAGQGWAGELFF
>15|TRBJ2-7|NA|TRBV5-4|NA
TGTGCCAGCAGCTTGAGGAGGCCCCAAGCCCACGAGCAGTACTTC
CASSLRRPQAHEQYF
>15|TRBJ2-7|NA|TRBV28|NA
TGTGCCAGCAGTCTCCCCGCGAGACGCGTTTGGGAGCAGTACTTC
CASSLPARRVWEQYF
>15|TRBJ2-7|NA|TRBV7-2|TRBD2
TGTGCCAGCAGCTCGCAGGGACTAGCGGGAAGCGAGCAGTACTTC
CASSSQGLAGSEQYF
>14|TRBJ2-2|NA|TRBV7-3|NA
TGTGCCAGCAGCAAAACCAGGAACACCGGGGAGCTGTTTTTT
CASSKTRNTGELFF
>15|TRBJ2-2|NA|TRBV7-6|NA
TGTGCCAGCAGCTTAGGTGGGAGCAACACCGGGGAGCTGTTTTTT
CASSLGGSNTGELFF
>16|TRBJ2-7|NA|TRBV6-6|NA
TGTGCCAGCAGTTACCCCCCCGGAGGCCTTCCCCACGAGCAGTACTTC
CASSYPPGGLPHEQYF
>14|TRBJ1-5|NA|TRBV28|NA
TGTGCCAGCAGTTTAAGCCGGGGTCATCAGCCCCAGCATTTT
CASSLSRGHQPQHF
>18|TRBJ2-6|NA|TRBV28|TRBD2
TGTGCCAGCAGTTTTAGGTCAGGGGGAGGACTAGCGCGCAACGTCCTGACTTTC
CASSFRSGGGLARNVLTF
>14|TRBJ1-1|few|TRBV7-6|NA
TGTGCCAGCAGCTTATTTAGTCAGGGAACTGAAGCTTTCTTT
CASSLFSQGTEAFF
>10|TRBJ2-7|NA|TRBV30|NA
TGTGCCTTTGGGGGGTTCGAGCAGTACTTC
CAFGGFEQYF
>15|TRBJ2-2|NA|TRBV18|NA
TGTGCCAGCTCACTCCGGCACCCGAACACCGGGGAGCTGTTTTTT
CASSLRHPNTGELFF
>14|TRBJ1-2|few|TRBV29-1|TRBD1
TGCAGCGTTGATGGAACGAGGACAGGGGGAGGCTACACCTTC
CSVDGTRTGGGYTF
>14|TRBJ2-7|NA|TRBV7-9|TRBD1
TGTGCCAGCAGCCCGGGACAGGGTTTCTACGAGCAGTACTTC
CASSPGQGFYEQYF
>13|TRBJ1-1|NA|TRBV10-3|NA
TGTGCCACCAGTTCCCGGTCGGACACTGAAGCTTTCTTT
CATSSRSDTEAFF
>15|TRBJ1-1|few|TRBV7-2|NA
TGTGCCAGCAGCCCGAGTGGCACAGAGAACACTGAAGCTTTCTTT
CASSPSGTENTEAFF
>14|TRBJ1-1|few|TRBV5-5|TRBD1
TGTGCCAGCAGCTTGACCAGGGGGCATACTGAAGCTTTCTTT
CASSLTRGHTEAFF
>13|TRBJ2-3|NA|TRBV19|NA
TGTGCCAGTAACGGGTGGGTCACAGATACGCAGTATTTT
CASNGWVTDTQYF
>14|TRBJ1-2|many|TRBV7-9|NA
TGTGCCAGCAGCTTAGGGGCAGCTAACTATGGCTACACCTTC
CASSLGAANYGYTF
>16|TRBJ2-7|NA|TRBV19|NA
TGTGCCAGTAGTGGGGTGGTAGCGGTCGTTCCCTACGAGCAGTACTTC
CASSGVVAVVPYEQYF